One and the same sample provided the 27 T cell receptor beta chains below, sequenced in a study of shared clonotypes between healthy human individuals. The data were produced by immunoSEQ multiplex PCR, yet TCRdb's version contains in-frame clones alone and is incomplete. The sample comprises 2 million to 2.5 million clones, around 90% of which are singletons, and about 0.36% rests with the top ten. Specimen: naive CD4+ T cells from PBMCs. Specified subset: CD45RA+ positively selected. The receptors here all came from a man aged 18 to 29 in good health. Some clones in this sample may be carry-over from other donors' samples.

This chain uses TRBV7-9 with TRBJ2-4, with TRBD1 identical over 9 bases. From germline, CDR1 is SEHNR and CDR2 FQNEAQ (reference sequence). The CDR3 sequence is 19 residues long. The junction had 12 bases not matched to a gene; V was cut back by 3 bases and J by 0 bases. CDR3 region: CASSLPGQGSPRAKNIQYF. The DNA of the CDR3 is TGTGCCAGCAGCTTGCCGGGACAGGGCTCCCCTCGAGCCAAAAACATTCAGTACTTC.

V usage is TRBV5-6 and J usage is TRBJ1-2; D is unresolved. Germline V gives CDR1 SGHDT, CDR2 YYEEEE. With 3 bases removed from V and 4 bases from J, the gap between germline ends came to 10 bases. This CDR3 is built from 13 residues. CDR3 sequence (DNA): TGTGCCAGCAGCTCCCTGGGCCCCTATGGCTACACCTTC. Its protein product is CASSSLGPYGYTF.

This chain uses TRBV6-4 with TRBJ1-2, with D perhaps TRBD1 (6 bases). V gave up 4 bases and J gave up 4 bases, with 13 bases separating them. Germline V gives CDR1 MRHNA, CDR2 SNTAGT. This CDR3 contains 14 residues. CDR3 sequence reads: CASSVWGRAYGYTF. The DNA for the CDR3 is TGTGCCAGCAGTGTATGGGGGCGTGCCTATGGCTACACCTTC.

The rearrangement links TRBV28 to TRBJ2-2; perhaps D is TRBD1 or TRBD2 (7 bases each). V lost 5 bases and J 6 bases, leaving 16 bases between the germline ends. Per germline, CDR1 MDHEN and CDR2 SYDVKM. The CDR3 spans 15 residues. This CDR3 reads CASSPIRGGPGELFF. DNA for the CDR3: TGTGCCAGCAGTCCTATCAGGGGGGGCCCCGGGGAGCTGTTTTTT.

The chain is built from TRBV7-3 and TRBJ1-2; a possible D gene is TRBD1 (6 bases). CDR3 size: 12 residues. Trimming shortened V by 1 base and J by 10 bases, and 10 bases separated the two germline ends. The germline V gene has CDR1 SGHTA and CDR2 FQGTGA. CDR3 coding DNA: TGTGCCAGCAGCTTAAACCAGGGGAACTACACCTTC. Its translation is CASSLNQGNYTF. Full variable domain (rest looked up from reference TRBV7-3 and TRBJ1-2): GAGVSQTPSNKVTEKGKYVELRCDPISGHTALYWYRQSLGQGPEFLIYFQGTGAADDSGLPNDRFFAVRPEGSVSTLKIQRTERGDSAVYLCASSLNQGNYTFGSGTRLTVV.

V is TRBV5-4 and J is TRBJ2-3, with 8 bases aligning to TRBD1. The CDR3 has 18 amino acids. Germline lookup yields CDR1 SGHNT and CDR2 YYREEE (reference sequence). V dropped 1 base and J dropped 0; count of bases not matched to a gene: 10. The CDR3 loop reads CASSLIPGTGLSTDTQYF. CDR3 nucleotide sequence: TGTGCCAGCAGCTTGATTCCCGGGACAGGCCTCAGCACAGATACGCAGTATTTT.

This clone was picked up one time. This CDR3 is also generated by other DNA sequences in the sample. This sequence joins TRBV5-1 and TRBJ2-7; tentative D call: TRBD1 (5 bases). CDR1 is SGHRS, CDR2 YFSETQ, per germline. Trimming took off 4 bases at V and 0 bases at J, with 11 bases between the two ends. There are 14 residues in the CDR3. The CDR3, as DNA: TGCGCCAGCAGCCTGACAGCCTCCTCCTACGAGCAGTACTTC. This codes for CASSLTASSYEQYF.

The rearrangement uses TRBV19 and TRBJ2-2, with D perhaps TRBD1 (6 bases). The germline gives CDR1 LNHDA, CDR2 SQIVND (reference sequence). The CDR3 has 17 residues. The V gene lost 0 bases and the J gene lost 1 base, with 12 bases spanning the gap. The CDR3 bases are TGTGCCAGTAGTATAGATCCTGCGACAGGGAACACCGGGGAGCTGTTTTTT. Its translation is CASSIDPATGNTGELFF.

The rearrangement uses TRBV28 and TRBJ2-2, with 9 bases identical to TRBD2. This CDR3 has 15 residues. Germline trimming cut 11 bases from V and 0 bases from J; bases unmatched to any gene: 7. Looked up from germline, CDR1 is MDHEN and CDR2 is SYDVKM. CDR3: CAGSLAGANTGELFF. The CDR3 DNA follows: TGTGCCGGCTCCTTAGCGGGGGCGAACACCGGGGAGCTGTTTTTT.

This chain connects TRBV9 to TRBJ2-7; no reliable D call. The V gene's germline CDR1 is SGDLS and CDR2 YYNGEE. This CDR3 has 14 amino acids. The V end was cut by 1 base, the J end by 2 bases, with 10 bases between. The CDR3 loop reads CASSVTLLPYEQYF. CDR3 in DNA: TGTGCCAGCAGCGTAACCCTCCTACCCTACGAGCAGTACTTC.

The chain is built from TRBV5-4 and TRBJ2-2; TRBD1 aligns across 7 bases. CDR3 size: 16 residues. Germline trimming cut 0 bases from V and 1 base from J; bases unmatched to any gene: 3. CDR1 SGHNT and CDR2 YYREEE come from the germline V gene (reference sequence). The CDR3 region is CASSLGTGGNTGELFF. In nucleotides, the CDR3 is TGTGCCAGCAGCTTGGGGACAGGCGGGAACACCGGGGAGCTGTTTTTT.

The chain uses TRBV5-1 and TRBJ2-3; no clear D. Germline-derived CDR1 and CDR2 are SGHRS and YFSETQ. The CDR3 consists of 13 residues. The ends were cut back, 6 bases at V and 1 base at J, with 9 bases in the middle. CDR3 sequence: CASNVEGTDTQYF. The CDR3, as DNA: TGCGCCAGCAACGTAGAGGGCACAGATACGCAGTATTTT.

V and J are TRBV10-3 and TRBJ2-5; no definite D call. Deletions cut 3 bases from V and 1 base from J, with 6 bases between. Germline V gene sequence: CDR1 ENHRY, CDR2 SYGVKD. This CDR3 has 13 amino acids. In DNA, the CDR3 is TGTGCCATCAGTGAACAGACCCAAGAGACCCAGTACTTC. The encoded protein is CAISEQTQETQYF.

V gene TRBV5-1 combines with J gene TRBJ2-1, with 8 bases matching TRBD1. The CDR3 is 15 amino acids. Looked up from germline, CDR1 is SGHRS and CDR2 is YFSETQ. With V trimmed by 0 bases and J by 8 bases, 7 bases remained unmatched. The CDR3 bases are TGCGCCAGCAGCTTGGGCGGCCCAGGGGGCTATGAGCAGTTCTTC. Its translation: CASSLGGPGGYEQFF.

The chain recombines TRBV27 with TRBJ2-1, with 11 bases matching TRBD2. The CDR3 covers 15 residues. Germline assignment: CDR1 MNHEY and CDR2 SMNVEV (reference sequence). Losses at the gene ends were 6 bases for V and 3 bases for J; bases not matched to a gene: 4. The CDR3, as DNA: TGTGCCAGCAGCCCACTAGCGGGGGACTACAATGAGCAGTTCTTC. Translated: CASSPLAGDYNEQFF.

The CDR3 here is CASSERTSGQETQYF. The CDR3 DNA reads TGTGCCAGCAGCGAAAGGACTAGCGGCCAAGAGACCCAGTACTTC. This chain connects TRBV9 to TRBJ2-5; 10 bases are a match to TRBD2. This CDR3 contains 15 residues. CDR1 is SGDLS, CDR2 YYNGEE, per germline. Trimming at V came to 3 bases and at J to 1 base, leaving 3 bases not matched to a gene. Variable domain in full (rest from reference TRBV9 and TRBJ2-5): DSGVTQTPKHLITATGQRVTLRCSPRSGDLSVYWYQQSLDQGLQFLIQYYNGEERAKGNILERFSAQQFPDLHSELNLSSLELGDSALYFCASSERTSGQETQYFGPGTRLLVL.

The chain combines TRBV30 with TRBJ2-6; D may be TRBD1 (5 bases). Germline V gene sequence: CDR1 GTSNPN, CDR2 SVGIG (reference sequence). The CDR3 covers 17 residues. The V end was cut by 0 bases, the J end by 0 bases, with 12 bases between. The CDR3 spells CAWSVVRVISGANVLTF. In DNA form, the CDR3 reads TGTGCCTGGAGTGTAGTCAGGGTCATCTCTGGGGCCAACGTCCTGACTTTC.

This chain connects TRBV27 to TRBJ2-1, with D possibly matching TRBD2 (5 bases). This CDR3 comprises 14 residues. V was cut by 6 bases and J by 9 bases, with 18 bases left in between. Germline CDR1 reads MNHEY; CDR2 reads SMNVEV (reference sequence). CDR3 coding DNA: TGTGCCAGCAGCCTAGAGGGCTATGTTCCTGAGCAGTTCTTC. It codes for CASSLEGYVPEQFF.

The chain recombines TRBV7-9 with TRBJ2-7; TRBD1 might be the D (6 bases). Deletions cut 5 bases from V and 4 bases from J, with 18 bases between. Germline loops: CDR1 SEHNR, CDR2 FQNEAQ (reference sequence). This CDR3 comprises 15 residues. This CDR3 is CASSPSTGRSYEQYF. In DNA, the CDR3 is TGTGCCAGCAGCCCCTCGACAGGCCGAAGTTACGAGCAGTACTTC.

For the CDR3, the DNA is TGTGCCAGCAGTTTAAAGGCGGGGCGGATATCGACCCAGTACTTC. It is translated as CASSLKAGRISTQYF. The rearrangement uses TRBV28 and TRBJ2-5; D may be TRBD2 (6 bases). CDR1 is MDHEN and CDR2 is SYDVKM in the germline V gene. The CDR3 is made up of 15 amino acids. V was clipped by 2 bases and J by 7 bases, with 17 bases between them.

The chain is built from TRBV5-4 and TRBJ2-6; D tentatively reads TRBD1 or TRBD2 (5 bases each). The CDR3 spans 13 residues. Germline CDR1 is SGHNT and CDR2 is YYREEE (reference sequence). V lost 3 bases and J 6 bases, leaving 7 bases between the germline ends. CDR3 sequence: CASSSGTANVLTF. The CDR3 DNA sequence: TGTGCCAGCAGCTCCGGGACGGCCAACGTCCTGACTTTC. The full variable domain, in which reference TRBV5-4 and TRBJ2-6 provide the parts outside the CDR3, is ETGVTQSPTHLIKTRGQQVTLRCSSQSGHNTVSWYQQALGQGPQFIFQYYREEENGRGNFPPRFSGLQFPNYSSELNVNALELDDSALYLCASSSGTANVLTFGAGSRLTVL.

The rearrangement links TRBV5-1 to TRBJ2-5, with a tentative D call TRBD1 (5 bases). Germline CDR1 reads SGHRS; CDR2 reads YFSETQ. Trimming took 4 bases from V and 2 from J, leaving 9 bases between them. CDR3 length: 13 amino acids. The CDR3 coding sequence is TGCGCCAGCAGCCCGACAGTTCAAGAGACCCAGTACTTC. Encoded protein: CASSPTVQETQYF.

V gene TRBV27 combines with J gene TRBJ1-2, with D possibly being TRBD1 (5 bases). The CDR3 loop spans 16 amino acids. Trimming removed 6 bases at V and 0 bases at J, with 17 bases between. The germline gives CDR1 MNHEY, CDR2 SMNVEV (reference sequence). For the CDR3, the DNA is TGTGCCAGCAGCCCGGCCGGGGGAGGGACTAACTATGGCTACACCTTC. Amino acids: CASSPAGGGTNYGYTF.

The V call is TRBV11-2, the J call TRBJ2-2, with D hard to call. The CDR3 spans 14 residues. Trimming cost V 3 bases and J 4 bases, with 9 bases left between them. The germline V gene encodes CDR1 SGHAT and CDR2 FQNNGV. For the CDR3, the DNA is TGTGCCAGCAGCTTTTCACACTTCACCGGGGAGCTGTTTTTT. The encoded protein is CASSFSHFTGELFF.

The rearrangement uses TRBV5-1 and TRBJ2-1, with D unresolved. In germline, CDR1 is SGHRS, CDR2 YFSETQ. V was shortened by 2 bases and J by 5 bases, with 8 bases between the two germline ends. This CDR3 has 13 residues. CDR3 sequence reads: CASSLPENNEQFF. In DNA form, the CDR3 reads TGCGCCAGCAGCTTACCGGAGAACAATGAGCAGTTCTTC.

The genes are TRBV11-2 and TRBJ2-1, with 11 bases matching TRBD2. J gave up 7 bases and V 5 bases, and 7 bases lay outside the gene matches. CDR1 and CDR2 (germline): SGHAT, FQNNGV. CDR3 length: 15 amino acids. The CDR3 sequence: CASSQSWTSGNEQFF. The DNA for the CDR3 is TGTGCCAGCAGCCAATCTTGGACTAGCGGGAATGAGCAGTTCTTC.

The chain has TRBV19 and TRBJ2-6; D is uncertain. Trimming cost V 10 bases and J 2 bases, with 9 bases left between them. Germline V CDR1 and CDR2: LNHDA, SQIVND (reference sequence). The CDR3 contains 13 residues. CDR3 amino acids: CATWVTGANVLTF. The CDR3 nucleotides are TGTGCCACCTGGGTGACTGGGGCCAACGTCCTGACTTTC. Looking up the rest from reference TRBV19 and TRBJ2-6 gives the full variable domain: DGGITQSPKYLFRKEGQNVTLSCEQNLNHDAMYWYRQDPGQGLRLIYYSQIVNDFQKGDIAEGYSVSREKKESFPLTVTSAQKNPTAFYLCATWVTGANVLTFGAGSRLTVL.